This TCR beta chain was found in a study of human T cells and chemical hapten exposure (dated by TCRdb to the early 2020s). In the study overall: For sensitization, 2% DPC in acetone was applied to a roughly 2 cm by roughly 2 cm area of upper inner arm skin. Throughout the study period of about 25 weeks, patients also received therapeutic DPC doses to the scalp every week. Patch tests used Finn chambers with 0.01% DPC on the upper back, scored after 6 days by International Contact Dermatitis Research Group standards. Most of the patients in the cohort were female, and the cohort covered alopecia areata with under or over 50% scalp involvement, alopecia totalis and alopecia universalis. Libraries were pooled for sequencing, and variation in per-sample TCR yields was attributed mainly to small differences in library volumes within the pool. In alopecia patients, the study followed how the peripheral blood TCR repertoire changed in vivo over primary and secondary sensitization to diphenylcyclopropenone (DPC), a hapten. Patient blood was sampled pre-sensitization (week 0) and at 2, 6 and about 24 weeks after DPC sensitization. Twenty-nine alopecia patients provided blood for TCR sequencing at one to four time points (pre-sensitization, 2, 6 and 24 weeks). The full study reports these points: Patch test score was positively correlated with the number of PT1 expanded TCRs, with significance at thresholds 8, 16 and 32 but not at 4. DPC sensitization did not change the number of TCRs with a frequency above 1 in 1000, and there was no evidence of changes in global repertoire structure. Repeated subsampling changed both the strength of the expansion versus patch-test correlation and the threshold at which that correlation became significant. Alopecia, a presumed autoimmune disease, was present in all patients, so the immune response of the patients might differ from that of healthy individuals. Expanded TCRs formed significantly more large CDR3 similarity clusters than pre-sensitization or healthy control sets, consistent with antigen-driven responses.

The library relied on RACE. The sample was run on a NextSeq 500. During library preparation, unique molecular identifiers were attached to individual cDNA molecules so that TCRs could be counted quantitatively and reproducibly. Each blood RNA sample was used to sequence both TCR alpha and TCR beta chains. Concerning the study's data processing: A median of around 100,000 TCRs per sample was observed, with a range of 23,224 to 690,600. The Decombinator software suite was used to annotate the V, J and CDR3 of the TCR reads. For PS versus PT1 abundance plots, all samples were subsampled to the same number of TCRs (28,000). Expanded TCRs were defined as absent before sensitization and observed at least eight times at the 2-week time point. TCRdb itself trimmed the public reads at Q25 with fastp, ran MiXCR and retained productive beta chains. Rows with a matching CDR3 protein are joined into one entry that keeps the most common DNA and genes. These V and J calls originate from TCRdb's pipeline instead of the authors' own analysis. Within this sample are under 450,000 distinct CDR3 sequences, with around 4.8% of them counted one time only. The leading ten clones occupy about 2.2% of the sample.

The time point label of this sample denotes: patch test 1, 2 weeks after DPC sensitization. The label giving this sample's treatment or condition can be read as: therapeutic diphenylcyclopropenone sensitization with weekly scalp DPC. At each patch-test visit, blood was drawn before the patch test was applied. Patients were eligible if aged 18 to 70, diagnosed with alopecia and judged suitable for DPC therapy, and pregnant patients were excluded. Total RNA was extracted from unfractionated whole blood collected in Tempus Blood RNA tubes. The CDR3 spans 12 residues, from the cysteine through the phenylalanine. Solely the CDR3 DNA is kept, with 36 bases framed from the first base. As encoded in the germline V gene, CDR1 is LGHNA while CDR2 is YNFKEQ. V gives up 1 base and J gives up 5 bases, and the segment between their germline ends measures 5 bases. With respect to this clonotype: Its antigen is still unknown. No qualities accompany the bases; no much larger clone lies one base away.

The sequence links TRBV4-2 to TRBJ1-1; no D gene is confidently identified. This clonotype was sampled from a woman aged 45-60 years with alopecia areata. Some clones in this sample may be carry-over from other donors' samples. The sequencing used whole blood, collected in connection with sensitization to the hapten diphenylcyclopropenone (DPC). Read as DNA, the sequence is TGTGCCAGCAGCCAAGGGGTAACTGAAGCTTTCTTT. This translates into CASSQGVTEAFF.